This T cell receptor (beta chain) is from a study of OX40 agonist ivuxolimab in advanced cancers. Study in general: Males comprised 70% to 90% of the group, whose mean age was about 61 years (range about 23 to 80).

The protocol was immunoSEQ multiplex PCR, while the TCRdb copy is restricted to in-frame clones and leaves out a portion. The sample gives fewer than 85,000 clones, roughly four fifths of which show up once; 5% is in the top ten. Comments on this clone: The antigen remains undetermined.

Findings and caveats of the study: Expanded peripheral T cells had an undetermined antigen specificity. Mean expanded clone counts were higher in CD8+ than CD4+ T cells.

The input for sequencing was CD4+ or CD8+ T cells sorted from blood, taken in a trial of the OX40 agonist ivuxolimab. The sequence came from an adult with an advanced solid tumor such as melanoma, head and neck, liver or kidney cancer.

The CDR3 reads CSVEDHRTYEQYF. CDR3 bases: TGCAGCGTTGAAGACCACAGGACGTACGAGCAGTACTTC. V and J are TRBV29-1 and TRBJ2-7; D may be TRBD1 (5 bases). CDR3 length: 13 amino acids. The germline V gene encodes CDR1 SQVTM and CDR2 ANQGSEA. The germline V and J ends were trimmed by 0 bases and 4 bases, with 10 bases remaining between them.